The rows below give T cell receptor beta chains drawn from one sample of a study of cytomegalovirus exposure and HLA in healthy donors. Sequencing was performed with immunoSEQ multiplex PCR; in TCRdb, only in-frame clones are kept and a portion is missing. The sample yields about 53,000 clones, 92% seen once. Material for sequencing was PBMCs. The receptor source for this set is a man younger than 35 in good health and CMV-seronegative. CDR3s include the opening cysteine and the closing phenylalanine or tryptophan. A D gene is named only where the DNA matches it firmly. Clone size, where shown, is once, few, many, or a class for clones that have expanded.

>NA|TRBJ2-2|NA|TRBV4-1
TGCGCCAGCAGCCAAGACGAAGGCGGAGCCGGGGAGCTGTTTTTT
CASSQDEGGAGELFF
>NA|TRBJ2-5|NA|TRBV6-5
TGTGCCAGCAGGGGCACAGGCGAAGTTGGGACCCAGTACTTC
CASRGTGEVGTQYF
>once|TRBJ2-7|TRBD1|TRBV7-8
TGTGCCAGCAGCTTAGTCCGGGACAGGGGGTACGAGCAGTACTTC
CASSLVRDRGYEQYF
>NA|TRBJ1-2|NA|TRBV28
TGTGCCAGCAGTTGGAGGGGTGATTATGGCTACACCTTC
CASSWRGDYGYTF
>NA|TRBJ2-5|TRBD1|TRBV7-9
TGTGCCAGCAGCAACCGGGACAGGTACCAAGAGACCCAGTACTTC
CASSNRDRYQETQYF
>NA|TRBJ2-5|NA|TRBV10-1
TGCGCCAGCGGGGCCCTAGCGCGAGGGGAGACCCAGTACTTC
CASGALARGETQYF
>NA|TRBJ1-4|NA|TRBV11-2
TGTGCCAGCAGCTTTAGTAGAGTGGATGAAAAACTGTTTTTT
CASSFSRVDEKLFF
>NA|TRBJ2-1|NA|TRBV5-1
TGCGCCAGCAGCTTGGCAGGGACTTCTACGGACAATGAGCAGTTCTTC
CASSLAGTSTDNEQFF
>NA|TRBJ2-5|NA|TRBV10-3
TGTGCCATCAGTGGGACAAGGGGGGAGACCCAGTACTTC
CAISGTRGETQYF
>NA|TRBJ2-3|NA|TRBV27
TGTGCCAGCAGTCTACTGCGCGGGATTAGCACAGATACGCAGTATTTT
CASSLLRGISTDTQYF
>NA|TRBJ1-1|NA|TRBV30
TGTGCCTCCCGGGCGGAGGGGAACACTGAAGCTTTCTTT
CASRAEGNTEAFF
>NA|TRBJ2-1|NA|TRBV9
TGTGCCAGCAGCGGAGGAAGTAGCTCCTACAATGAGCAGTTCTTC
CASSGGSSSYNEQFF
>NA|TRBJ2-5|TRBD2|TRBV5-1
TGCGCCAGCAGCTTGGCCGGGACTACCCAAGAGACCCAGTACTTC
CASSLAGTTQETQYF
>NA|TRBJ2-7|TRBD2|TRBV28
TGTGCCAGCAGTTTCCCCCTTCGGGGGGGACTCACGCGAGGCGAGCAGTACTTC
CASSFPLRGGLTRGEQYF
>NA|TRBJ2-7|TRBD1|TRBV15
TGTGCCACCAGCAGAGACCATAGACAGGGGAGCCCCTACGAGCAGTACTTC
CATSRDHRQGSPYEQYF
>once|TRBJ2-3|TRBD2|TRBV28
TGTGCCAGCAGTCGGGTCATTAGCGGGCCTAGCACAGATACGCAGTATTTT
CASSRVISGPSTDTQYF
>NA|TRBJ1-1|TRBD1|TRBV7-3
TGTGCCAGCAGCCCATGGACAGGGGGGCGGCGATCGAACACTGAAGCTTTCTTT
CASSPWTGGRRSNTEAFF
>NA|TRBJ2-2|NA|TRBV1
TGCACCAGCAGCCGCGGCCCGAGACTAGCGGGAGGAACCGGGGAGCTGTTTTTT
CTSSRGPRLAGGTGELFF
>NA|TRBJ1-1|TRBD1|TRBV2
TGTGCCAGCAGTGATGGACTCTCGGACAGGGGGCTGGGAAACCTGAACACTGAAGCTTTCTTT
CASSDGLSDRGLGNLNTEAFF
>NA|TRBJ2-7|NA|TRBV7-2
TGTGCCAGCAGCTTAGCGGGTAGCGCTCCCTACGAGCAGTACTTC
CASSLAGSAPYEQYF
>NA|TRBJ2-1|NA|TRBV7-9
TGTGCCAGCAGCTTTTTATCCCTTGAGCAGTTCTTC
CASSFLSLEQFF
>NA|TRBJ2-7|NA|TRBV5-6
TGTGCCAGCAGCGAGGGACTTGGAGGGACCTACGAGCAGTACTTC
CASSEGLGGTYEQYF
>NA|TRBJ2-2|TRBD2|TRBV7-9
TGTGCCAGCAGCCCGCGGGAGTCTAACACCGGGGAGCTGTTTTTT
CASSPRESNTGELFF
>once|TRBJ2-1|TRBD2|TRBV2
TGTGCCAGCACTAACTCGGGGGGTCAGGAGCAGTTCTTC
CASTNSGGQEQFF
>NA|TRBJ2-2|NA|TRBV30
TGTGCCTGGAGTCGACAGGCCCCGAGGATAGGCACCGGGGAGCTGTTTTTT
CAWSRQAPRIGTGELFF
>NA|TRBJ1-1|NA|TRBV30
TGTGCCTGGAGAATGGGAGGGCACACTGAAGCTTTCTTT
CAWRMGGHTEAFF
>NA|TRBJ1-1|TRBD1|TRBV10-2
TGCGCCAGCAGGCAGGGGGTGAAAACTGAAGCTTTCTTT
CASRQGVKTEAFF
>NA|TRBJ2-3|TRBD2|TRBV6-4
TGTGCCAGCAGTGACTCGGCTAGCGGGGGGTTAGATACGCAGTATTTT
CASSDSASGGLDTQYF
>NA|TRBJ1-3|NA|TRBV5-5
TGTGCCAGCAGCTTGGAGTTCAGGGTGATGGGAAACACCATATATTTT
CASSLEFRVMGNTIYF
>few|TRBJ1-5|NA|TRBV2
TGTGCCAGCAGTGGGGAGGGTGGTCAGCCCCAGCATTTT
CASSGEGGQPQHF
>NA|TRBJ1-2|NA|TRBV6-1
TGTGCCAGCAGTGAAGCTGTCGTTGGCGGCTACACCTTC
CASSEAVVGGYTF
>NA|TRBJ2-2|NA|TRBV7-3
TGTGCCAGCAGCTTTCTTTCAGGGGCCAGCACCGGGGAGCTGTTTTTT
CASSFLSGASTGELFF
>NA|TRBJ2-3|NA|TRBV27
TGTGCCAGCAGTTTAAAGGGAGTAAGGACAGATACGCAGTATTTT
CASSLKGVRTDTQYF
>NA|TRBJ2-3|NA|TRBV11-2
TGTGCCAGCGCTACTAGGGATACGCAGTATTTT
CASATRDTQYF
>NA|TRBJ1-1|NA|TRBV18
TGTGCCAGCTCACCACTTGATAACCCGCTACGGGGGTTGGGGACTGAAGCTTTCTTT
CASSPLDNPLRGLGTEAFF
>once|TRBJ1-1|NA|TRBV15
TGTGCCACCGGGAGGGGGGTGAACACTGAAGCTTTCTTT
CATGRGVNTEAFF
>once|TRBJ2-5|TRBD1|TRBV27
TGTGCCAGCAGTCGCACAGGGGACCAAGAGACCCAGTACTTC
CASSRTGDQETQYF
>NA|TRBJ2-3|TRBD2|TRBV4-1
TGCGCCAGCAGCCAAGTCCCGGGACTAGCGAGGGATACGCAGTATTTT
CASSQVPGLARDTQYF
>NA|TRBJ2-1|NA|TRBV28
TGTGCCAGCAGACCTGGACTACTCAATGAGCAGTTCTTC
CASRPGLLNEQFF
>once|TRBJ2-7|TRBD2|TRBV27
TGTGCCAGCAGTTCCCCGAGCGGGATCTCCTACGAGCAGTACTTC
CASSSPSGISYEQYF